Listed below are T cell receptor beta chains from one sample, sequenced in a study of monozygotic twins with inflammatory bowel disease. TCRdb reprocessed the 5' RACE reads, keeping one entry per CDR3 protein, no DNA. This sample contains around 150,000 distinct CDR3 sequences. Source material: blood. These receptors were obtained from a human donor with ulcerative colitis or Crohn's disease, or a healthy co-twin of an affected twin (not recorded which). Both conserved end residues are part of each CDR3.

TRBJ1-1	TRBV5-5	14	CASSLVIRGTEAFF
TRBJ2-2	TRBV19	16	CASSSGGSSNTGELFF
TRBJ2-3	TRBV5-5	15	CASSFWTGSTDTQYF
TRBJ2-7	TRBV27	12	CASSPGDGDKYF
TRBJ1-3	TRBV20-1	14	CSAPQGAKGNTIYF
TRBJ1-1	TRBV20-1	11	CSAGEDSEAFF
TRBJ2-7	TRBV5-1	15	CASSLLGQSIYEQYF
TRBJ2-7	TRBV20-1	15	CSANLAPEGIYEQYF
TRBJ2-6	TRBV6-5	19	CASSSLPTGGSSGANVLTF
TRBJ2-7	TRBV7-2	14	CASILGLGPYEQYF
TRBJ2-3	TRBV5-1	13	CASRGTGTDTQYF
TRBJ2-1	TRBV5-1	15	CASSPLVTGDSEQFF
TRBJ2-2	TRBV5-1	15	CASSTEGRDTGELFF
TRBJ2-4	TRBV29-1	11	CSGGGEDIQYF
TRBJ2-5	TRBV5-1	17	CASSFYLGQGAEETQYF
TRBJ2-2	TRBV10-3	16	CAISPTSPWGAGELFF
TRBJ2-6	TRBV19	15	CASSMGDRPGGVLTF
TRBJ2-7	TRBV5-4	15	CASSLVGLAGAEQYF
TRBJ2-7	TRBV23-1	15	CASSQSPGEIYEQYF
TRBJ2-3	TRBV3-1	12	CASSQDQYTQYF
TRBJ2-3	TRBV5-1	16	CASSLEGGVGTDTQYF
TRBJ2-5	TRBV5-1	15	CASSLGLDSKETQYF
TRBJ2-7	TRBV20-1	11	CSAAPRNEQYF
TRBJ1-1	TRBV7-2	15	CASSPRQLPNTEAFF
TRBJ1-1	TRBV12-3/TRBV12-4	14	CASSFRRLNTEAFF
TRBJ1-5	TRBV24-1	15	CATSDKQGSNQPQHF
TRBJ1-2	TRBV4-2	15	CASSQEGQVNYGYTF
TRBJ2-1	TRBV27	15	CASRLAGVGGDEQFF
TRBJ1-5	TRBV7-8	17	CASSLARRTGSNQPQHF
TRBJ2-1	TRBV27	19	CASSSGLAGAMSSYNEQFF
TRBJ1-6	TRBV20-1	14	CSATPAGGHSPLHF
TRBJ2-2	TRBV6-2/TRBV6-3	16	CASSYSGRGLAGTSFF
TRBJ1-6	TRBV5-4	15	CASSSYGDGNSPLHF
TRBJ2-7	TRBV5-6	13	CASSLDFRGKQYF
TRBJ2-1	TRBV24-1	17	CATSDLAVAGAYNEQFF
TRBJ2-7	TRBV5-4	15	CASSLGDRDPYEQYF